The T cell receptor beta chain described here comes from a study of OX40 agonist ivuxolimab in advanced cancers. Trimming left V 0 bases short and J 1 base short, with 9 bases between. The CDR3 runs 16 residues. Germline V lookup: CDR1 MNHEY, CDR2 SVGAGI. The repertoire was sequenced with immunoSEQ multiplex PCR; TCRdb's copy has only in-frame clones and lacks some. The table lists about 73,000 clones, 92% of them singletons. This clonotype was obtained from an adult with an advanced solid tumor such as melanoma, head and neck, liver or kidney cancer. This rearrangement joins TRBV6-5 to TRBJ1-4; unclear D gene. Here the sequenced sample was CD4+ or CD8+ T cells sorted from blood, taken in a trial of the OX40 agonist ivuxolimab. CDR3 in amino acids: CASSYSLVRTNEKLFF. The CDR3 DNA sequence: TGTGCCAGCAGTTACTCGCTGGTGAGAACTAATGAAAAACTGTTTTTT.